A selection of T cell receptor beta chains follows, all from one sample in a study of CD8+ T cells in alopecia areata. Sequenced by immunoSEQ multiplex PCR; TCRdb stores in-frame clones only, minus some. The top ten clones hold 12% of a sample with roughly 110,000 clones, 50% to 75% of them seen once. The sequencing here drew on CD8+ T cells sorted from blood, taken at week 24, from a patient treated with tofacitinib. These receptor sequences come from a human donor with alopecia areata. Each CDR3 is given without its conserved first and last residue. A D gene is named only where the DNA matches it firmly.

TRBV7-9	.	TRBJ2-3	ASSWAGSFTDTQY
TRBV7-6	.	TRBJ1-6	ASSSEPDNSPLH
TRBV2	.	TRBJ2-5	ASSDNGETQY
TRBV30	.	TRBJ1-1	AWSVGGHTEAF
TRBV6-5	.	TRBJ1-5	ASSLYRHNNQPQH
TRBV13	TRBD1	TRBJ1-3	ASSRDREGNTIY
TRBV27	TRBD1	TRBJ2-7	ASPRDRGLFVQY
TRBV14	.	TRBJ2-5	ASSQVTWETQY
TRBV30	.	TRBJ1-2	AWSSGTTYGYT
TRBV9	.	TRBJ2-1	ASSVQGMANEQF
TRBV30	TRBD1	TRBJ1-1	AWQILGTGDTEAF
TRBV7-2	.	TRBJ2-1	ASSLGWGNEQF
TRBV4-3	.	TRBJ1-2	ASSQFQGSVYGYT
TRBV4-1	.	TRBJ2-3	ASSQDTDTQY
TRBV29-1	TRBD1	TRBJ2-1	SVEGSGTGWHNEQF
TRBV25-1	.	TRBJ1-1	ASRGAGDGEAF
TRBV27	TRBD1	TRBJ2-7	ASSGTGSLGEQY
TRBV30	TRBD1	TRBJ2-7	AWSQDRADEQY
TRBV7-9	.	TRBJ1-2	ASSLIEGGYYGYT
TRBV15	.	TRBJ2-3	ATSRGDGDTDTQY
TRBV4-1	TRBD1	TRBJ2-7	ASSQGDSSYEQY
TRBV7-3	TRBD1	TRBJ1-1	ASSTYQGAEAF
TRBV19	TRBD1	TRBJ2-2	ASSGTGVTGELF
TRBV6-1	.	TRBJ2-4	ASSDILQNIQY
TRBV27	TRBD2	TRBJ2-2	ASSFLSSGGPTGELF
TRBV4-3	.	TRBJ2-3	ASSQDWAGGTDTQY
TRBV13	.	TRBJ2-6	ASSLEADSGANVLT
TRBV4-1	.	TRBJ2-3	ASSQDLEDTQY
TRBV4-1	.	TRBJ2-1	ASSQEPRGGGEQF
TRBV13	.	TRBJ2-7	ASSGPGAYEQY
TRBV6-5	.	TRBJ2-7	ASSYSGPYEQY
TRBV4-1	.	TRBJ2-7	ASSQGPIKYYEQY
TRBV5-1	.	TRBJ1-2	ASSLPPYGYT
TRBV5-4	.	TRBJ2-7	ASSKGTGSYEQY